This passage covers 24 T cell receptor beta chains from one sample sequenced in a study of neurological immune-mediated disorders. From the 5' RACE reads, TCRdb called clonotypes with MiXCR, one entry per CDR3 protein. The profile shows tens of thousands of distinct CDR3 sequences, roughly 3.6% of them singletons. The sample comprised PBMCs. The origin of the receptors is a man aged 30 to 39 with multiple sclerosis.

This clonotype showed up many times. The chain is built from TRBV7-2 and TRBJ2-3; TRBD2 matches 9 bases. The length of the CDR3 is 15 residues. Germline-derived CDR1 and CDR2 are SGHTA and FQGNSA. After removal of 4 bases from V and 6 bases from J, the junction contained 8 bases not matched to a gene. The CDR3 nucleotides read TGTGCCAGCAGCTCTCCGGGACTAGCAATGGATACGCAGTATTTT. It is translated as CASSSPGLAMDTQYF.

V usage is TRBV19 and J usage is TRBJ2-7, with a weak D call TRBD1 (5 bases). CDR1 and CDR2 (germline): LNHDA, SQIVND (reference sequence). This CDR3 comprises 13 residues. V was shortened by 6 bases and J by 6 bases, with 15 bases between the two germline ends. The CDR3 here is CASRGRTQFEQYF. CDR3 sequence (DNA): TGTGCCAGTAGGGGGCGGACGCAATTCGAGCAGTACTTC.

The sample holds a few counts of this clonotype. V gene TRBV10-2 combines with J gene TRBJ2-5; D unclear. The CDR3 sequence is 14 residues long. V was shortened by 3 bases and J by 5 bases, with 13 bases between the two germline ends. Germline CDR1 and CDR2: WSHSY and SAAADI. The CDR3 protein is CASSDMHPLETQYF. Written as DNA, the CDR3 is TGCGCCAGCAGTGATATGCACCCCCTGGAGACCCAGTACTTC.

This clonotype was recorded at least ten times. The rearrangement uses TRBV9 and TRBJ1-2; tentative D call: TRBD1 (6 bases). Trimming cost V 6 bases and J 7 bases, with 19 bases left between them. The germline V gene encodes CDR1 SGDLS and CDR2 YYNGEE. This CDR3 is built from 14 residues. CDR3 sequence: CASTSEGQGGGYTF. The CDR3 DNA reads as TGTGCCAGCACGTCTGAGGGCCAAGGGGGTGGCTACACCTTC.

This clonotype was picked up many times. The genes are TRBV27 and TRBJ1-5; D might be TRBD1 (6 bases). Germline V gives CDR1 MNHEY, CDR2 SMNVEV (reference sequence). This CDR3 is 16 amino acids long. V gave up 5 bases and J gave up 1 base, with 15 bases separating them. CDR3 sequence (DNA): TGTGCCAGCAGTGAAACAAGAGGGGGGAGCAATCAGCCCCAGCATTTT. Encoded protein: CASSETRGGSNQPQHF.

This clonotype was counted ten times or more. The CDR3 spells CSAREAQGATSSHQPQHF. CDR3 DNA: TGCAGTGCTAGAGAGGCACAGGGGGCGACATCTTCCCATCAGCCCCAGCATTTT. The chain couples TRBV20-1 to TRBJ1-5; 9 bases match TRBD1. CDR3 length equals 18 residues. Germline V CDR1 and CDR2: DFQATT, SNEGSKA (reference sequence). V lost 0 bases to trimming and J lost 5 bases; unmatched junction nucleotides: 14.

The table lists this clonotype with many counts. The CDR3: CASSLVGLSDYGYTF. The CDR3 region has the DNA TGCGCCAGCAGCTTGGTTGGACTCTCCGACTATGGCTACACCTTC. The chain couples TRBV5-1 to TRBJ1-2; D remains ambiguous. Trimming cost V 0 bases and J 3 bases, with 12 bases left between them. CDR3 length equals 15 residues. In germline, CDR1 is SGHRS, CDR2 YFSETQ.

This clonotype was recorded at least ten times. This chain joins TRBV12-3 or TRBV12-4 and TRBJ2-7; TRBD2 is a possible D gene (6 bases). Trimming stripped 5 bases from V and 1 base from J, with 12 bases between. The CDR3 has 14 residues. The CDR3 loop reads CASSVAGRSYEQYF. CDR3 nucleotide sequence: TGTGCCAGCAGTGTCGCGGGGCGATCCTACGAGCAGTACTTC.

This clonotype was seen a handful of times. The genes are TRBV11-2 and TRBJ1-5; tentatively, D is TRBD1 (5 bases). The length of the CDR3 is 14 residues. The V end was cut by 1 base, the J end by 3 bases, with 7 bases between. Germline V gene lookup returns CDR1 SGHAT and CDR2 FQNNGV. Written as DNA, the CDR3 is TGTGCCAGCAGCTTAGCAGGGACCAATCAGCCCCAGCATTTT. It is translated as CASSLAGTNQPQHF.

This clonotype was detected many times. This sequence joins TRBV9 and TRBJ2-5; D is perhaps TRBD2 (6 bases). Germline V gene sequence: CDR1 SGDLS, CDR2 YYNGEE. This CDR3 contains 11 residues. Trimming pared 4 bases from V and 5 bases from J, leaving 6 bases between. The CDR3 spells CASSRGETQYF. The DNA for the CDR3 is TGTGCCAGCAGCCGGGGGGAGACCCAGTACTTC.

This clonotype was counted ten times or more. This CDR3 reads CASSTDRDRSYEQYF. The CDR3 DNA is TGTGCCAGCAGCACGGACAGGGATAGGTCCTACGAGCAGTACTTC. The V gene is TRBV7-9, the J gene TRBJ2-7; the match to TRBD1 covers 8 bases. The ends lost 5 bases at V and 1 base at J; junction bases unmatched: 7. Germline CDR1 SEHNR, CDR2 FQNEAQ (reference sequence). The CDR3 extends over 15 amino acids.

This clonotype was seen many times. This rearrangement joins TRBV3-1 to TRBJ2-3, with TRBD2 matching over 10 bases. The CDR3 contains 15 residues. V was clipped by 4 bases and J by 1 base; unmatched bases: 2. Per germline, CDR1 LGHDT and CDR2 YNNKEL (reference sequence). CDR3 sequence: CASSLGTSGTDTQYF. The CDR3 nucleotides read TGTGCCAGCAGCCTCGGGACTAGCGGCACAGATACGCAGTATTTT.

This clonotype was found many times. This chain connects TRBV7-9 to TRBJ1-1, with D perhaps matching TRBD1 (6 bases). The V gene's germline CDR1 is SEHNR and CDR2 FQNEAQ (reference sequence). Trimming shortened V by 5 bases and J by 5 bases, and 12 bases separated the two germline ends. The CDR3 length is 13 residues. CDR3 sequence reads: CASSGQTGTEAFF. Here the CDR3 DNA reads TGTGCCAGCAGCGGTCAGACAGGTACTGAAGCTTTCTTT.

This clonotype was detected ten times or more. V and J are TRBV20-1 and TRBJ2-1, with TRBD2 matching over 11 bases. The V segment lost 4 bases and the J segment 9 bases; nucleotides outside the gene matches: 17. The CDR3 contains 17 residues. Germline CDR1 reads DFQATT; CDR2 reads SNEGSKA (reference sequence). CDR3 bases: TGCAGTGCTAAAAGACTAGCGGGGAGTATATACAATAGTGAGCAGTTCTTC. Its translation: CSAKRLAGSIYNSEQFF.

This clonotype appeared many times. This chain uses TRBV20-1 with TRBJ2-7, with TRBD1 identical over 9 bases. CDR3 length: 12 amino acids. The V segment lost 6 bases and the J segment 3 bases; nucleotides outside the gene matches: 3. CDR1 and CDR2 from the germline V gene are DFQATT and SNEGSKA (reference sequence). The CDR3, as DNA: TGCAGTGCGAAGGGACAGGGCTACGAGCAGTACTTC. It is translated as CSAKGQGYEQYF.

Ten or more counts support this clonotype. This chain links TRBV7-8 with TRBJ2-7; 8 bases map to TRBD2. The J segment lost 4 bases and the V segment lost 1 base, leaving 9 bases of the junction unmatched. Germline V lookup: CDR1 SGHVS, CDR2 FQNEAQ. CDR3 length: 16 amino acids. CDR3 amino acids: CASSLVGGLAKYEQYF. CDR3 coding DNA: TGTGCCAGCAGCTTAGTCGGCGGACTAGCAAAATACGAGCAGTACTTC.

This clonotype was observed many times. The chain couples TRBV20-1 to TRBJ2-3; the match to TRBD2 covers 9 bases. CDR1 is DFQATT and CDR2 is SNEGSKA in the germline V gene (reference sequence). This CDR3 region has 13 residues. CDR3 loop: CSAAGLALDTQYF. The CDR3 coding sequence is TGCAGCGCCGCAGGACTAGCGTTAGATACGCAGTATTTT.

This clonotype was observed many times. The chain couples TRBV20-1 to TRBJ2-3; D unresolved. Between the trimmed V and J ends, which lost 0 bases and 1 base, there was a span of 8 bases. The CDR3 is made up of 14 amino acids. Germline CDR1 DFQATT, CDR2 SNEGSKA (reference sequence). The CDR3: CSARDHGGTDTQYF. For the CDR3, the DNA is TGCAGTGCTAGAGACCACGGAGGCACAGATACGCAGTATTTT.

This clonotype was observed many times. The V call is TRBV4-1, the J call TRBJ1-3; the D is unclear. The ends were cut back, 2 bases at V and 0 bases at J, with 11 bases in the middle. CDR1 and CDR2 (germline): MGHRA, YSYEKL. This CDR3 is built from 16 residues. The CDR3, as DNA: TGCGCCAGCAGCCAATCTGGCTCAGGCTCTGGAAACACCATATATTTT. Its protein is CASSQSGSGSGNTIYF.

The CDR3 here is CASSLRPGKGGSPLHF. DNA of the CDR3: TGTGCCAGCAGTTTACGTCCGGGAAAGGGGGGTTCACCCCTCCACTTT. This rearrangement joins TRBV12-3 or TRBV12-4 to TRBJ1-6; D is possibly TRBD1 (6 bases). This CDR3 spans 16 amino acids. V lost 2 bases and J lost 9, with 17 bases in between.

Of note for this clonotype: A much larger clone is a single base away; this may be a read error. The chain uses TRBV10-3 and TRBJ2-7; D is undetermined. The CDR3 length is 11 residues. Germline assignment: CDR1 ENHRY and CDR2 SYGVKD. V lost 5 bases to trimming and J lost 3 bases, with 5 bases between them. The CDR3 spells CAISTGYEQYF. DNA of the CDR3: TGTGCCATCAGTACGGGCTACGAGCAGTACTTC.

This clonotype was seen repeatedly, ten times or more. The CDR3 protein is CASHERGGSNQPQHF. DNA of the CDR3: TGTGCCAGCCACGAACGAGGGGGTAGCAATCAGCCCCAGCATTTT. The chain has TRBV6-1 and TRBJ1-5; weak D call: TRBD1 (6 bases). Germline CDR1 and CDR2: MNHNS and SASEGT. The CDR3 is 15 amino acids. Trimming pared 8 bases from V and 0 bases from J, leaving 14 bases between.

This clonotype was recorded at least ten times. The chain links TRBV5-1 to TRBJ1-2; 7 bases map to TRBD1. CDR1 is SGHRS and CDR2 is YFSETQ in the germline V gene. V was pared by 4 bases and J by 3 bases, with 9 bases of the junction left unmatched. The CDR3 consists of 15 residues. This CDR3 reads CASSPPGQTYYGYTF. DNA for the CDR3: TGCGCCAGCAGCCCTCCGGGACAGACATACTATGGCTACACCTTC.

This clonotype was detected only a few times. This chain joins TRBV18 and TRBJ2-5, with D possibly being TRBD1 (5 bases). Looked up from germline, CDR1 is KGHSH and CDR2 is LQKENI. CDR3 size: 13 residues. Trimming took off 6 bases at V and 2 bases at J, with 10 bases between the two ends. In DNA, the CDR3 is TGTGCCAGCTCGTACCAGGGTCAAGAGACCCAGTACTTC. It codes for CASSYQGQETQYF.